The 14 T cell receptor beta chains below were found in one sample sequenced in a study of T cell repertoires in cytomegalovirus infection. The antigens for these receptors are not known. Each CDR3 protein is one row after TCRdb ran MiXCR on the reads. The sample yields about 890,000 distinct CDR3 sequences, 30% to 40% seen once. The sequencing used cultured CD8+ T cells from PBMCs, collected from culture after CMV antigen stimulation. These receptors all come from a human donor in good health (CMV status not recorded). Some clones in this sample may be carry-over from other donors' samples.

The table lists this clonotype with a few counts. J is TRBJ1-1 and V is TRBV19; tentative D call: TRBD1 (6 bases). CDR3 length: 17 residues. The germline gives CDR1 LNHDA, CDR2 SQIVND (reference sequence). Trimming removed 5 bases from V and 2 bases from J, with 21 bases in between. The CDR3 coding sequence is TGTGCCAGTAGTGTGGCGTACCTCCGGACAGACAACACTGAAGCTTTCTTT. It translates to CASSVAYLRTDNTEAFF.

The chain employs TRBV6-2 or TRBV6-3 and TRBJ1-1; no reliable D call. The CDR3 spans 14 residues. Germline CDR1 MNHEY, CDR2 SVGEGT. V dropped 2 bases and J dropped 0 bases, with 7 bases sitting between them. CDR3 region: CASSYAEMNTEAFF. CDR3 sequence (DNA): TGTGCCAGCAGTTACGCCGAGATGAACACTGAAGCTTTCTTT.

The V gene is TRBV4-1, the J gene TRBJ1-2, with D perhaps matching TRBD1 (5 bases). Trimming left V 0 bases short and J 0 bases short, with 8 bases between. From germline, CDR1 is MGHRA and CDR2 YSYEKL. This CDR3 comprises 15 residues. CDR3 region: CASSQEKGSNYGYTF. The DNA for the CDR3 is TGCGCCAGCAGCCAAGAAAAGGGGTCTAACTATGGCTACACCTTC.

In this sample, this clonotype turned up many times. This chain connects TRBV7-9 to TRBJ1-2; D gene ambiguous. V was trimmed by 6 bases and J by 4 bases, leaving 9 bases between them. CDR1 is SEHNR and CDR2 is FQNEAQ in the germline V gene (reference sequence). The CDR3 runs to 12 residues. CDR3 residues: CASRGDVYGYTF. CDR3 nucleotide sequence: TGTGCCAGCAGAGGAGATGTCTATGGCTACACCTTC.

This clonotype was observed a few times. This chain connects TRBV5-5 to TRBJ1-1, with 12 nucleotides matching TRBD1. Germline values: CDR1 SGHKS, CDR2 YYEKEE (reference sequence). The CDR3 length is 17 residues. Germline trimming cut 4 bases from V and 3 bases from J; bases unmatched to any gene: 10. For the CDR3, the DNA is TGTGCCAGCAGCCTGGGACAGGGGGCATTGGGGCACACTGAAGCTTTCTTT. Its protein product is CASSLGQGALGHTEAFF. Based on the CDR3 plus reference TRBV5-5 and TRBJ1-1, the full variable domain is DAGVTQSPTHLIKTRGQQVTLRCSPISGHKSVSWYQQVLGQGPQFIFQYYEKEERGRGNFPDRFSARQFPNYSSELNVNALLLGDSALYLCASSLGQGALGHTEAFFGQGTRLTVV.

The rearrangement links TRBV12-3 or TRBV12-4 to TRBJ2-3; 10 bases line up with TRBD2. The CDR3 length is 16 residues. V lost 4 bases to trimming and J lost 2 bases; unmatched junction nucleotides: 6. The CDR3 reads CASSSTSGVNTDTQYF. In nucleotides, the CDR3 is TGTGCCAGCAGTTCAACTAGCGGGGTAAACACAGATACGCAGTATTTT.

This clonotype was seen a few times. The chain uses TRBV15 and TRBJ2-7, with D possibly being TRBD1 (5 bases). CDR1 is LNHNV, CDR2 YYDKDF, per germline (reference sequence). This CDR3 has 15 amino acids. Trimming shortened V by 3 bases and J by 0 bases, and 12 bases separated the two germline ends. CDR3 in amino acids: CATSRELTDSYEQYF. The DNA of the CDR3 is TGTGCCACCAGCAGGGAGTTGACAGACTCCTACGAGCAGTACTTC. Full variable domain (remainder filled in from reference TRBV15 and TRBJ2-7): DAMVIQNPRYQVTQFGKPVTLSCSQTLNHNVMYWYQQKSSQAPKLLFHYYDKDFNNEADTPDNFQSRRPNTSFCFLDIRSPGLGDTAMYLCATSRELTDSYEQYFGPGTRLTVT.

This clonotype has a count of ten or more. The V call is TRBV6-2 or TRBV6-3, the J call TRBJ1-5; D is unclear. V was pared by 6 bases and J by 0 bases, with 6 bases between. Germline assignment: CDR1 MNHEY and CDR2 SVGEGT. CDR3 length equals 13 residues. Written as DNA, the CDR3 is TGTGCCAGCAGGGCCTATAGCAATCAGCCCCAGCATTTT. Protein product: CASRAYSNQPQHF.

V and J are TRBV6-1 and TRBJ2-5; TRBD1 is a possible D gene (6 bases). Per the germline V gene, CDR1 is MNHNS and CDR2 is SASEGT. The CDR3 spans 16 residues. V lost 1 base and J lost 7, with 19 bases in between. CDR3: CASSEVWGRGLVTQYF. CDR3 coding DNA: TGTGCCAGCAGTGAAGTTTGGGGAAGGGGGTTGGTGACCCAGTACTTC.

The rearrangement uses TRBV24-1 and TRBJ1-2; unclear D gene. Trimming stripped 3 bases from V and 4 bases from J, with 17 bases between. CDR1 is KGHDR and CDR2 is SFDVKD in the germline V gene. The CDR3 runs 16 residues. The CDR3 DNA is TGTGCCACCAGTGATGCGAACGGGGAACCGGTCTATGGCTACACCTTC. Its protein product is CATSDANGEPVYGYTF.

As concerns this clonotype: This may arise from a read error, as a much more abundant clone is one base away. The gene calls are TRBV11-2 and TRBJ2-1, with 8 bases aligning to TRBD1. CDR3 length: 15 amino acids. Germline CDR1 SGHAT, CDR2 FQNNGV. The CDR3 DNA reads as TGTACCAGCAGCTTAGATCGGACAGGGCGAAATGAGCAGTTCTTC. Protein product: CTSSLDRTGRNEQFF.

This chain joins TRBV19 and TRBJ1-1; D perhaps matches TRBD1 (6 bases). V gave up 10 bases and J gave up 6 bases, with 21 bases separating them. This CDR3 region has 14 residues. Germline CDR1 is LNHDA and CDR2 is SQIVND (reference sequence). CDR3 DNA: TGTGCCACCTCTCCCTACAGGGAATTGGCTGAAGCTTTCTTT. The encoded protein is CATSPYRELAEAFF.

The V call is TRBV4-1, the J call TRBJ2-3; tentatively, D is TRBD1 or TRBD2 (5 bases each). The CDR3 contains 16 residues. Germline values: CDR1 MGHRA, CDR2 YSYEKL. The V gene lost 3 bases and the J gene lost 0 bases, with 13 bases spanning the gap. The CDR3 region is CASSHAGTDSTDTQYF. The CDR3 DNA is TGCGCCAGCAGCCATGCCGGGACGGATAGCACAGATACGCAGTATTTT.

The CDR3 coding sequence is TGCAGTGCGAGAAGGCGGGGGGGCCTCGAGCAGTACTTC. This sequence encodes CSARRRGGLEQYF. J is TRBJ2-7 and V is TRBV20-1; 9 bases fit TRBD2. The CDR3 is 13 residues long. V shed 6 bases, J shed 6 bases, and the junction held 9 bases outside the gene matches. Germline CDR1 and CDR2: DFQATT and SNEGSKA (reference sequence).